This TCR beta chain was sequenced in a study of T cells in Graves' hyperthyroidism and ophthalmopathy (dated by TCRdb to between 2018 and 2020). Notes on the research overall: Peripheral blood was collected at initial diagnosis, before any treatment. To identify TCR V-J signatures that set the groups apart, the researchers used a discovery cohort of more than 95 patients, made up of 40 to 45 with Graves' ophthalmopathy and some 56 with stable Graves' hyperthyroidism. Whether ophthalmopathy could be predicted prospectively was tested in an independent validation cohort made up of approximately 19 hyperthyroidism patients plus 17 patients who later progressed to ophthalmopathy. For training and testing, the roughly 97 patients in the discovery cohort were randomly divided in a 7:3 ratio. Thyroid tissue and blood T-cell repertoires from six or seven Graves' hyperthyroidism patients were also compared in the study. Once sampling was done, hyperthyroidism patients were given methimazole at a starting dose of 30 mg daily, whereas ophthalmopathy patients were given high-dose intravenous methylprednisolone. The paper reports TCR Vbeta CDR3 sequencing of some 140 peripheral blood samples: some 41 ophthalmopathy, around 80 hyperthyroidism and around 17 progressor patients. Broad study findings and their caveats: Sample size was not statistically predetermined, and investigators were not blinded to group allocation. During validation, the model predicted progression to ophthalmopathy a median of approximately six months ahead of onset, with approximately 70% sensitivity and 72% to 85% specificity. A model built on a 13 V-J signature distinguished ophthalmopathy from stable hyperthyroidism, reaching over 85% sensitivity and around 81% specificity in cross-validation and 80%/75% in testing. Most expanded thyroid clonotypes (frequency above 0.001) were also detected in blood, a finding suggesting that blood repertoires may reflect thyroid immune responses.

Spanning cysteine to phenylalanine, the CDR3 consists of 13 amino acids. Only CDR3 DNA remains: 39 bases, in frame from the first base. The germline V gene sets CDR1 to SNHLY and CDR2 to FYNNEI. The trim is 3 bases for V and 4 bases for J, with a gap of 7 bases between the germline ends. Ophthalmopathy patients had moderately to severely active disease, Clinical Activity Score of at least 3, NOSPECS grade of at least 4, and duration under 3 months. Patients with uncontrolled infections, other autoimmune diseases, pregnancy or lactation were excluded. Diagnoses were established on the basis of clinical symptoms, serum thyroxine and TRAb, thyroid ultrasound, and orbital computed tomography. PBMCs were isolated from approximately 10 ml of fresh peripheral blood by Ficoll-Paque density gradient centrifugation. Total RNA was extracted with Trizol reagent, and quality was checked on an Agilent 2100 Bioanalyzer.

The TCR beta CDR3 regions were amplified from RNA transcripts. The TCR CDR3 was subjected to a first round of RT-PCR using the HTBI primer set and the Qiagen OneStep RT-PCR kit. The libraries were constructed in a second round of multiplex PCR and then size-selected and purified. Paired-end sequencing of the libraries was performed with 100 bp reads on an Illumina HiSeq2000. As for how the authors treated the data: SOAPnuke was used to process the raw data, throwing out any read that contained adapters or uncalled bases, had a mean Phred below 15, or lacked an exact constant-primer or identifier match. COPE v1.2.5 was used to merge high-quality paired reads, and clonotypes were defined as unique nucleotide sequences. MiTCR v1.1 was used to align clonotypes to the IMGT TRBV, TRBD and TRBJ reference segments. The analysis included only V-J combinations with a frequency above 0.0001, which together covered approximately 99% of the repertoires. The TCS score was defined as F50 (clonal expansion) divided by E x V (chaos), with BLOSUM62-based TCRdist calculated between CDR3 peptides within each V-J. Welch's t-statistics and random forest reduced approximately 520 V-J features to 13, which were used in a naive Bayes classifier (R e1071). TCRdb reprocessed the public reads (quality trimming at Q25 with fastp, clone calling with MiXCR) and kept in-frame beta chains. Every CDR3 protein is listed once, alongside the most common genes and DNA of its rows. Here the V and J calls rest on TCRdb's processing, not on the authors' analysis. This sample gives a few hundred thousand distinct CDR3 sequences in total; approximately 15% of them show up just once. The ten largest clones capture around 19% of the sample.

This clonotype showed up many times. Its antigen is not yet known. Base qualities were left out, and no much larger clone turns up one base away. The V and J segments used are TRBV2 and TRBJ2-1, with no confident D gene call. This TCR was sampled from a woman aged 25 to 39 with Graves' ophthalmopathy. Input material: blood. This receptor carries the CDR3 CASSERSYNEQFF. The sequenced DNA: TGTGCCAGCAGTGAGCGAAGTTACAATGAGCAGTTCTTC.